A single sample gave rise to the 26 T cell receptor beta chains below, sequenced in a study of beta chain features in type 1 diabetes. Of the isolated RNA, all was reverse transcribed, and so the sequenced material was expressed TCRB transcripts. Clones were read by immunoSEQ multiplex PCR, and TCRdb kept only the in-frame ones, dropping some. The data contain over 300,000 clones, around 9.3% of them singletons. Notes on the study in general: Patients with Type 1 diabetes showed moderately but significantly shorter TCRB CDR3s in all four CD4+ subsets.

These receptors are not linked to any known antigen. Sequencing input: central memory CD4+ T cells from blood. These receptors were taken from a man aged 30 to 39 with type 1 diabetes.

The chain combines TRBV2 with TRBJ2-1; no clear D gene. Trimming took 3 bases from V and 7 from J, leaving 4 bases between them. The CDR3 runs to 11 residues. Germline V CDR1 and CDR2: SNHLY, FYNNEI. CDR3 residues: CASSEGNEQFF. The CDR3 nucleotides read TGTGCCAGCAGTGAGGGGAATGAGCAGTTCTTC.

This clone was observed a handful of times. In the same sample, other DNA sequences code for this CDR3. The rearrangement links TRBV18 to TRBJ2-1; unclear D gene. The CDR3 totals 13 residues. Trimming pared 2 bases from V and 4 bases from J, leaving 6 bases between. Germline V CDR1 and CDR2: KGHSH, LQKENI. This CDR3 reads CASSPIKYNEQFF. The CDR3 DNA is TGTGCCAGCTCACCAATAAAGTACAATGAGCAGTTCTTC.

In its sample, this clone was seen a few times. V is TRBV6-1 and J is TRBJ2-5; perhaps TRBD2 as D (5 bases). Germline values: CDR1 MNHNS, CDR2 SASEGT. The V and J ends lost 2 bases and 2 bases respectively, with 12 bases between them. The CDR3 length is 15 residues. The CDR3, as DNA: TGTGCCAGCAGTGAAAGGAGGCCAACGCAAGAGACCCAGTACTTC. It translates to CASSERRPTQETQYF.

This sequence joins TRBV7-2 and TRBJ2-1, with TRBD1 matching over 9 bases. CDR3 length: 14 residues. Germline V gene sequence: CDR1 SGHTA, CDR2 FQGNSA. The J segment lost 6 bases and the V segment lost 5 bases, leaving 5 bases of the junction unmatched. The CDR3 here is CASSPLTGGNEQFF. CDR3 in DNA: TGTGCCAGCAGCCCATTGACAGGGGGCAATGAGCAGTTCTTC.

The CDR3 loop reads CASSLGLNDRGVTYEQYF. The CDR3 bases are TGCGCCAGCAGCCTGGGACTGAACGACAGGGGTGTAACTTACGAGCAGTACTTC. J is TRBJ2-7 and V is TRBV4-1; the match to TRBD1 covers 8 bases. Germline V lookup: CDR1 MGHRA, CDR2 YSYEKL. The CDR3 length is 18 residues. V trimming: 4 bases; J trimming: 4 bases; junction bases outside the gene matches: 18.

The chain has TRBV7-2 and TRBJ2-7, with D possibly being TRBD1 (6 bases). The CDR3 runs to 14 residues. Germline assignment: CDR1 SGHTA and CDR2 FQGNSA. V was clipped by 3 bases and J by 5 bases, with 14 bases between them. The CDR3 here is CASSFGQGWNEQYF. The CDR3 DNA reads as TGTGCCAGCAGCTTCGGGCAGGGGTGGAACGAGCAGTACTTC.

V is TRBV9 and J is TRBJ1-5, with a possible D match to TRBD1 (5 bases). CDR3 length equals 14 residues. Trimming cost V 4 bases and J 5 bases, with 13 bases left between them. Looked up from germline, CDR1 is SGDLS and CDR2 is YYNGEE. In DNA form, the CDR3 reads TGTGCCAGCAGCCTTCAACAGACAGATCAGCCCCAGCATTTT. Amino acid sequence: CASSLQQTDQPQHF.

This sequence joins TRBV7-9 and TRBJ2-2, with D possibly matching TRBD1 (6 bases). Germline CDR1 is SEHNR and CDR2 is FQNEAQ (reference sequence). CDR3 length: 16 amino acids. Trimming left V 5 bases short and J 0 bases short, with 13 bases between. The chain's CDR3 is CASSPPDRSNTGELFF. The CDR3 nucleotides are TGTGCCAGCAGCCCTCCTGACAGGTCGAACACCGGGGAGCTGTTTTTT. The full variable domain, with the rest looked up from reference TRBV7-9 and TRBJ2-2, is DTGVSQNPRHKITKRGQNVTFRCDPISEHNRLYWYRQTLGQGPEFLTYFQNEAQLEKSRLLSDRFSAERPKGSFSTLEIQRTEQGDSAMYLCASSPPDRSNTGELFFGEGSRLTVL.

The chain recombines TRBV4-2 with TRBJ2-7, with 9 bases aligning to TRBD2. Per germline, CDR1 LGHNA and CDR2 YNFKEQ. The CDR3 is 16 amino acids. The trim removed 2 bases at V and 3 bases at J, leaving 8 bases unmatched. CDR3 DNA sequence: TGTGCCAGCAGCCAACGCACCGGGACTAGCAACTACGAGCAGTACTTC. It encodes CASSQRTGTSNYEQYF.

This clone was picked up one time. Other DNA sequences in this specimen translate into the identical CDR3. The V gene is TRBV14, the J gene TRBJ1-1; D is possibly TRBD1 (6 bases). The CDR3 is 13 residues long. Germline V gene lookup returns CDR1 SGHDN and CDR2 FVKESK. The ends were cut back, 4 bases at V and 0 bases at J, with 6 bases in the middle. The CDR3 DNA reads TGTGCCAGCAGCCCAGGGGTGAACACTGAAGCTTTCTTT. It yields the protein CASSPGVNTEAFF.

This sequence joins TRBV10-2 and TRBJ2-3; 11 positions agree with TRBD2. CDR3 size: 17 residues. J was trimmed by 7 bases and V by 0 bases; bases with no gene match: 9. CDR1 is WSHSY and CDR2 is SAAADI in the germline V gene. The DNA of the CDR3 is TGCGCCAGCAGTGAGTCGGATAGCGGGGGGGCGCGGCATACGCAGTATTTT. Its protein is CASSESDSGGARHTQYF.

This clone was counted between two and nine times. The chain's CDR3 is CASSGGGGSFSGANVLTF. CDR3 DNA sequence: TGCGCCAGCTCCGGGGGTGGAGGGAGTTTCTCTGGGGCCAACGTCCTGACTTTC. J is TRBJ2-6 and V is TRBV5-1; tentatively, D is TRBD2 (6 bases). Per germline, CDR1 SGHRS and CDR2 YFSETQ. The CDR3 totals 18 residues. V was cut by 7 bases and J by 0 bases, with 20 bases left in between. Based on the CDR3 plus reference TRBV5-1 and TRBJ2-6, the full variable domain is KAGVTQTPRYLIKTRGQQVTLSCSPISGHRSVSWYQQTPGQGLQFLFEYFSETQRNKGNFPGRFSGRQFSNSRSEMNVSTLELGDSALYLCASSGGGGSFSGANVLTFGAGSRLTVL.

The gene calls are TRBV7-2 and TRBJ1-1; D call uncertain. Germline loops: CDR1 SGHTA, CDR2 FQGNSA. The CDR3 loop spans 13 amino acids. V was pared by 5 bases and J by 3 bases, with 10 bases between. The CDR3, as DNA: TGTGCCAGCAGCCAACCTTGGGACACTGAAGCTTTCTTT. It translates to CASSQPWDTEAFF.

V is TRBV7-8 and J is TRBJ2-5; D remains ambiguous. The germline V and J ends were trimmed by 2 bases and 2 bases, with 12 bases remaining between them. In germline, CDR1 is SGHVS, CDR2 FQNEAQ. The CDR3 contains 15 residues. The CDR3, as DNA: TGTGCCAGCAGCTTAAGCCGGCAGCCACAAGAGACCCAGTACTTC. Protein product: CASSLSRQPQETQYF.

The chain couples TRBV9 to TRBJ1-2; no reliable D call. The CDR3 loop spans 14 amino acids. With 0 bases removed from V and 4 bases from J, the gap between germline ends came to 10 bases. The germline V gene has CDR1 SGDLS and CDR2 YYNGEE. For the CDR3, the DNA is TGTGCCAGCAGCGTAGACTTTAAGGGCTATGGCTACACCTTC. It codes for CASSVDFKGYGYTF.

This clone has a handful of counts. The J gene is TRBJ1-2, the V gene TRBV4-3, with D unresolved. The V end was cut by 4 bases, the J end by 8 bases, with 20 bases between. The CDR3 covers 15 residues. Germline V CDR1 and CDR2: LGHNA, YSLEER. CDR3 loop: CASSPGEGARWGYTF. The DNA of the CDR3 is TGCGCCAGCAGCCCTGGCGAGGGCGCGAGGTGGGGCTACACCTTC.

Only a few counts were recorded for this clone. The chain carries TRBV29-1 and TRBJ2-3, with D unresolved. The V gene's germline CDR1 is SQVTM and CDR2 ANQGSEA. This CDR3 contains 13 residues. Trimming removed 3 bases from V and 2 bases from J, with 9 bases in between. The CDR3: CSVEQRITDTQYF. CDR3 coding DNA: TGCAGCGTTGAGCAACGGATCACAGATACGCAGTATTTT.

This clone was seen repeatedly, ten times or more. This rearrangement joins TRBV2 to TRBJ1-1; 7 nucleotides align to TRBD1. J lost 7 bases, V lost 6 bases, and 5 bases had no gene match. CDR3 length: 12 residues. Germline V lookup: CDR1 SNHLY, CDR2 FYNNEI. The CDR3 here is CASRTGDSEAFF. The CDR3 coding sequence is TGTGCCAGCAGGACTGGGGACAGTGAAGCTTTCTTT.

The rearrangement links TRBV19 to TRBJ2-7; TRBD2 matches at 8 bases. J lost 4 bases, V lost 6 bases, and 20 bases had no gene match. Per the germline V gene, CDR1 is LNHDA and CDR2 is SQIVND (reference sequence). This CDR3 has 18 amino acids. This CDR3 reads CASSRDARGVAGRYEQYF. CDR3 coding DNA: TGTGCCAGTAGCCGGGACGCCCGGGGAGTAGCGGGGAGATACGAGCAGTACTTC.

This chain uses TRBV21-1 with TRBJ2-3. TRBV21-1 is a recognized pseudogene. This CDR3 is built from 18 residues. In DNA, the CDR3 is TGTGCCAGCAGCCAACACTTGCACACGGAACGAGTCACAGATACGCAGTATTTT. Protein sequence: CASSQHLHTERVTDTQYF.

This chain uses TRBV20-1 with TRBJ2-1; 7 nucleotides align to TRBD1. Trimming cost V 6 bases and J 4 bases; bases outside gene matches: 0. This CDR3 comprises 11 residues. CDR1 is DFQATT, CDR2 SNEGSKA, per germline (reference sequence). The CDR3 sequence is CSAGQYNEQFF. In DNA form, the CDR3 reads TGCAGTGCGGGACAGTACAATGAGCAGTTCTTC.

V gene TRBV2 combines with J gene TRBJ2-7, with TRBD1 identical over 11 bases. With 5 bases clipped from V and 2 bases from J, the junction kept 2 bases outside the gene matches. This CDR3 contains 14 residues. Germline V lookup: CDR1 SNHLY, CDR2 FYNNEI. CDR3 DNA: TGTGCCAGCAGTCCGGGACAGGGGGCCTACGAGCAGTACTTC. Its protein is CASSPGQGAYEQYF.

The gene calls are TRBV7-2 and TRBJ2-2; no clear D gene. Trimming took 5 bases from V and 2 from J, leaving 3 bases between them. The germline V gene encodes CDR1 SGHTA and CDR2 FQGNSA. CDR3 length equals 12 residues. The CDR3 region is CASSENTGELFF. DNA of the CDR3: TGTGCCAGCAGCGAAAACACCGGGGAGCTGTTTTTT.

The chain combines TRBV4-3 with TRBJ1-6; D gene ambiguous. V lost 1 base and J 10 bases, leaving 11 bases between the germline ends. There are 14 residues in the CDR3. Germline V CDR1 and CDR2: LGHNA, YSLEER. The CDR3 here is CASSQGGQESPLHF. The CDR3 DNA follows: TGCGCCAGCAGCCAAGGAGGGCAGGAATCACCCCTCCACTTT.

This clone was detected ten times or more. The rearrangement links TRBV6-1 to TRBJ2-1; either TRBD1 or TRBD2 may fit D (5 bases each). Between the trimmed V and J ends, which lost 0 bases and 6 bases, there was a span of 15 bases. Germline V gene sequence: CDR1 MNHNS, CDR2 SASEGT. The CDR3 extends over 16 amino acids. CDR3 in DNA: TGTGCCAGCAGTGAAGCGGGGCTCTCTAGCTTCAATGAGCAGTTCTTC. This encodes CASSEAGLSSFNEQFF.

This clone was seen more than once but under ten times. The chain combines TRBV6-5 with TRBJ1-1; D not certain. CDR1 MNHEY and CDR2 SVGAGI come from the germline V gene. The V end was cut by 8 bases, the J end by 1 base, with 14 bases between. The CDR3 has 14 amino acids. The CDR3 region is CASYSRGWNTEAFF. CDR3 nucleotide sequence: TGTGCCAGCTATTCCCGTGGCTGGAACACTGAAGCTTTCTTT.